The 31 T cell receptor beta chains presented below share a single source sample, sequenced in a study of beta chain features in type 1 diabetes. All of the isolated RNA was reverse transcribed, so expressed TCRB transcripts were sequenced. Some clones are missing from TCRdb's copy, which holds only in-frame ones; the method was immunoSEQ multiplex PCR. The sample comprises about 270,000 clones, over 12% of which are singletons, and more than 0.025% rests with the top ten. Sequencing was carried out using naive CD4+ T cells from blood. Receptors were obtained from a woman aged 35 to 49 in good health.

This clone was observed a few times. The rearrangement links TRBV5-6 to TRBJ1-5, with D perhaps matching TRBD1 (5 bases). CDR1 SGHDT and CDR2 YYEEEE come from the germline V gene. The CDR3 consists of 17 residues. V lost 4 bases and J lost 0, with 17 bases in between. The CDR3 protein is CASSLGTTAYSNQPQHF. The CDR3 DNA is TGTGCCAGCAGCCTGGGGACTACAGCTTATAGCAATCAGCCCCAGCATTTT.

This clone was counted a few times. The CDR3 DNA is TGCGCCAGCAGTTGGGTAGCGGGCTCCTCCTACGAGCAGTACTTC. Translated: CASSWVAGSSYEQYF. J is TRBJ2-7 and V is TRBV5-1; 7 positions agree with TRBD2. The CDR3 is 15 amino acids. CDR1 and CDR2 from the germline V gene are SGHRS and YFSETQ. Germline trimming cut 5 bases from V and 0 bases from J; bases unmatched to any gene: 8. Based on the CDR3 plus reference TRBV5-1 and TRBJ2-7, the full variable domain is KAGVTQTPRYLIKTRGQQVTLSCSPISGHRSVSWYQQTPGQGLQFLFEYFSETQRNKGNFPGRFSGRQFSNSRSEMNVSTLELGDSALYLCASSWVAGSSYEQYFGPGTRLTVT.

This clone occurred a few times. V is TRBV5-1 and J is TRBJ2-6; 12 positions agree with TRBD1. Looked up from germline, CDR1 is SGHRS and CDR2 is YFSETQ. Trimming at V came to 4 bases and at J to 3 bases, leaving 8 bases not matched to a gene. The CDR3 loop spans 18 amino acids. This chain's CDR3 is CASSPAGTGGYGANVLTF. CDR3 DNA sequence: TGCGCCAGCAGCCCGGCCGGGACAGGGGGCTATGGGGCCAACGTCCTGACTTTC. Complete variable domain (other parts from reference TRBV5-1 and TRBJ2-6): KAGVTQTPRYLIKTRGQQVTLSCSPISGHRSVSWYQQTPGQGLQFLFEYFSETQRNKGNFPGRFSGRQFSNSRSEMNVSTLELGDSALYLCASSPAGTGGYGANVLTFGAGSRLTVL.

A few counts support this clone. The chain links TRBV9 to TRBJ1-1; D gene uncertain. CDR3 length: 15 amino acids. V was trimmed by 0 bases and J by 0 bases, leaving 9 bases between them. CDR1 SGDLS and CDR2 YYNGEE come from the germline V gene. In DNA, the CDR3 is TGTGCCAGCAGCGTAGTAGGAGGAATGAACACTGAAGCTTTCTTT. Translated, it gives CASSVVGGMNTEAFF. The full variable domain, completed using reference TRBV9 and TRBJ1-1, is DSGVTQTPKHLITATGQRVTLRCSPRSGDLSVYWYQQSLDQGLQFLIQYYNGEERAKGNILERFSAQQFPDLHSELNLSSLELGDSALYFCASSVVGGMNTEAFFGQGTRLTVV.

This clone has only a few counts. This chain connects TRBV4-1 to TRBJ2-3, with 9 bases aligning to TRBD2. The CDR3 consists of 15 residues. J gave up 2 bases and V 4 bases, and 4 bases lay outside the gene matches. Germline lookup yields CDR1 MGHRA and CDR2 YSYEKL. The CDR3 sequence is CASSPLAGHTDTQYF. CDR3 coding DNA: TGCGCCAGCAGCCCTCTAGCGGGGCACACAGATACGCAGTATTTT.

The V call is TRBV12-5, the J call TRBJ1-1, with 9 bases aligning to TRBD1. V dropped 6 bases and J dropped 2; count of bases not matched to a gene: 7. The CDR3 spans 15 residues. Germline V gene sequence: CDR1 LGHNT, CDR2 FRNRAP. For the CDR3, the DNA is TGTGCTAGTGGACCCACAGGGGGCCTCAACACTGAAGCTTTCTTT. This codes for CASGPTGGLNTEAFF. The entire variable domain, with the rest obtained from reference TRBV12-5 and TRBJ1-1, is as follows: DARVTQTPRHKVTEMGQEVTMRCQPILGHNTVFWYRQTMMQGLELLAYFRNRAPLDDSGMPKDRFSAEMPDATLATLKIQPSEPRDSAVYFCASGPTGGLNTEAFFGQGTRLTVV.

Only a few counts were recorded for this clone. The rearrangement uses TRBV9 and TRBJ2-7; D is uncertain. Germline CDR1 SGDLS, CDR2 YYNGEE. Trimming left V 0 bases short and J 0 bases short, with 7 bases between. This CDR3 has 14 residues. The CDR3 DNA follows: TGTGCCAGCAGCGTAGCCCCGTCCTCCTACGAGCAGTACTTC. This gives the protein CASSVAPSSYEQYF.

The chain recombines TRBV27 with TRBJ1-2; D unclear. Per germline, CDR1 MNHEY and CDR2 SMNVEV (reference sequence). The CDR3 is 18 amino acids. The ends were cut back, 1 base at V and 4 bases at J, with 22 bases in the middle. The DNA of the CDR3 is TGTGCCAGCAGTTTATTTGGGCAGACCTCCTCGGAAGGCTATGGCTACACCTTC. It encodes CASSLFGQTSSEGYGYTF.

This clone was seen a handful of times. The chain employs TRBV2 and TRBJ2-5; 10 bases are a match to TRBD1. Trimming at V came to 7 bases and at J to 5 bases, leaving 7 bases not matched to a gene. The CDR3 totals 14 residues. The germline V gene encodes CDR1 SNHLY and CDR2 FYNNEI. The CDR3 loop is CASTRQGAEETQYF. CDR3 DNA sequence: TGTGCCAGCACCCGACAGGGGGCCGAGGAGACCCAGTACTTC.

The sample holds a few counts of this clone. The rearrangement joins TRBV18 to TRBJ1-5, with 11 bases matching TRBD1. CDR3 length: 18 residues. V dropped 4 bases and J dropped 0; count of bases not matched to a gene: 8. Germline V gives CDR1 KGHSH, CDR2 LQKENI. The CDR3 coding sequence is TGTGCCAGCTCACGCGGGACAGGGGGATCCCTTAGCAATCAGCCCCAGCATTTT. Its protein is CASSRGTGGSLSNQPQHF.

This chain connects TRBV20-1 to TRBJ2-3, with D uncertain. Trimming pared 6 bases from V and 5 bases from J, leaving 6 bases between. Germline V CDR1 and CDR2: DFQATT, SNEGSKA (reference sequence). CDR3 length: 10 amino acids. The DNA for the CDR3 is TGCAGTGCGACACAAGATACGCAGTATTTT. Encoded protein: CSATQDTQYF.

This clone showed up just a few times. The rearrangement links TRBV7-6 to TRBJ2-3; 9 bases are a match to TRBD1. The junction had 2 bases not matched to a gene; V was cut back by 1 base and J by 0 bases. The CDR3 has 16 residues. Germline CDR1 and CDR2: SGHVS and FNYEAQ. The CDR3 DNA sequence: TGTGCCAGCAGCTTAGAACAGGGGGCGAGCACAGATACGCAGTATTTT. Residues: CASSLEQGASTDTQYF.

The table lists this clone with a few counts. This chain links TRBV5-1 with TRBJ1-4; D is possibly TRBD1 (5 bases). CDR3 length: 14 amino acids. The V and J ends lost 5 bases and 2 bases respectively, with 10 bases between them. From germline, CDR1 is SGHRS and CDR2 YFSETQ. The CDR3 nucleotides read TGCGCCAGCAGTACTGGGGCCACTAATGAAAAACTGTTTTTT. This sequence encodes CASSTGATNEKLFF.

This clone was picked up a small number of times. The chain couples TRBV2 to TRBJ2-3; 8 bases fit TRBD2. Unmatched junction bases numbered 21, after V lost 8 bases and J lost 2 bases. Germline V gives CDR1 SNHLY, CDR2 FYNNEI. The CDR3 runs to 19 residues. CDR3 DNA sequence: TGTGCCAGCCGTCGCACCTCCCGGGGGGGGTACAATCTCACAGATACGCAGTATTTT. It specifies CASRRTSRGGYNLTDTQYF.

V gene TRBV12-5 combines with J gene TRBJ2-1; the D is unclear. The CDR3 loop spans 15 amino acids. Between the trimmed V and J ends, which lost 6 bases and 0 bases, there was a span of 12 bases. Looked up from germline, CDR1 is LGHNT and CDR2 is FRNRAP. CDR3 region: CASGVGSFSYNEQFF. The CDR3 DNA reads TGTGCTAGTGGCGTCGGGTCTTTCTCCTACAATGAGCAGTTCTTC.

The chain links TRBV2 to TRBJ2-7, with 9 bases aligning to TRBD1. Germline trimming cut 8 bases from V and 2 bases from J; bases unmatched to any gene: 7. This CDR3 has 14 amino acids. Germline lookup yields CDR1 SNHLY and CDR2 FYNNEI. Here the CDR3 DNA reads TGTGCCAGCCTCCGTAACAGGGGGCCCTACGAGCAGTACTTC. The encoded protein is CASLRNRGPYEQYF.

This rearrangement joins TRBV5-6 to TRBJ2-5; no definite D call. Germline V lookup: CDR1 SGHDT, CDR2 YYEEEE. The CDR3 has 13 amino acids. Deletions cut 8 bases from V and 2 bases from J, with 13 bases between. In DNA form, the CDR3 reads TGTGCCAGTTCGGCCCGGGTACAAGAGACCCAGTACTTC. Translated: CASSARVQETQYF.

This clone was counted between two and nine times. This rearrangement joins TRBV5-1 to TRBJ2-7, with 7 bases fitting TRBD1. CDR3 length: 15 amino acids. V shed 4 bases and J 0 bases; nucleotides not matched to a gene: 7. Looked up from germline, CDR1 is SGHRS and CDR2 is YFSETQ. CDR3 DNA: TGCGCCAGCAGCCCCTTGGACAGGTCCTCCTACGAGCAGTACTTC. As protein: CASSPLDRSSYEQYF.

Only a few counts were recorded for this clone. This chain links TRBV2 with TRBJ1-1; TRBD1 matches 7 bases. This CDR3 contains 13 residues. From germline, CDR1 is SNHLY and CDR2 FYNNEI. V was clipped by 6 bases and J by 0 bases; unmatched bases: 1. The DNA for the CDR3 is TGTGCCAGCAGGGGGACAGTGAACACTGAAGCTTTCTTT. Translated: CASRGTVNTEAFF.

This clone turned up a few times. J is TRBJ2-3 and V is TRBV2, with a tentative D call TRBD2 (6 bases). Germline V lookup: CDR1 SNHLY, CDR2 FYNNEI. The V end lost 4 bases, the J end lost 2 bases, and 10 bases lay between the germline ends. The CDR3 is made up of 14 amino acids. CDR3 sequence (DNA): TGTGCCAGCAGTGTCCCTAGCGCCACAGATACGCAGTATTTT. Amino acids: CASSVPSATDTQYF.

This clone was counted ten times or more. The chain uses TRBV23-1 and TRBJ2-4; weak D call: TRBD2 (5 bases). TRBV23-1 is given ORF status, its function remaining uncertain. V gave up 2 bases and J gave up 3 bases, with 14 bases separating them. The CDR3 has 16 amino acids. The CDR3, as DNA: TGCGCCAGCAGTCAAAGGGAGAAAGTGGTCAAAAACATTCAGTACTTC. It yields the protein CASSQREKVVKNIQYF.

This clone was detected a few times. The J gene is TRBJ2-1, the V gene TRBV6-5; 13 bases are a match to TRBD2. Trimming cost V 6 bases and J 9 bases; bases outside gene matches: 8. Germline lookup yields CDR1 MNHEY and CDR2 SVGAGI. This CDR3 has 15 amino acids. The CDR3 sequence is CASRARTSGGGEQFF. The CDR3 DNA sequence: TGTGCCAGCAGGGCCCGGACTAGCGGGGGCGGTGAGCAGTTCTTC.

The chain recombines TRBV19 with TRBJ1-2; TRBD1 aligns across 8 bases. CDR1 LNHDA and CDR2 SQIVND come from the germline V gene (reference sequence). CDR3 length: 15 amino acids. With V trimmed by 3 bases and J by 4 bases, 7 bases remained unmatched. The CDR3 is CASSMVAGGGYGYTF. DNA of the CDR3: TGTGCCAGTAGTATGGTGGCAGGGGGCGGCTATGGCTACACCTTC. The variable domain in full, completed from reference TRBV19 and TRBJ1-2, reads DGGITQSPKYLFRKEGQNVTLSCEQNLNHDAMYWYRQDPGQGLRLIYYSQIVNDFQKGDIAEGYSVSREKKESFPLTVTSAQKNPTAFYLCASSMVAGGGYGYTFGSGTRLTVV.

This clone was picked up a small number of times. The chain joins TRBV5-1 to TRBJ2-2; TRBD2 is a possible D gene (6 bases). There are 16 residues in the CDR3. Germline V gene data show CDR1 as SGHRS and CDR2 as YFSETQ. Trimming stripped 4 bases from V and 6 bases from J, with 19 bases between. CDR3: CASSHAEGASAGELFF. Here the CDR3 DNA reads TGCGCCAGCAGCCACGCGGAGGGTGCGTCGGCCGGGGAGCTGTTTTTT.

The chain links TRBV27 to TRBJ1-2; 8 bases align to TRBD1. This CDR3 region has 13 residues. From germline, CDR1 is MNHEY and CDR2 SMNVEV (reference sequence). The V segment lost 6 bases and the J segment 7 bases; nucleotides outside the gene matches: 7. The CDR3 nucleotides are TGTGCCAGCAGCCGTGGACAGGGAGGTGGCTACACCTTC. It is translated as CASSRGQGGGYTF.

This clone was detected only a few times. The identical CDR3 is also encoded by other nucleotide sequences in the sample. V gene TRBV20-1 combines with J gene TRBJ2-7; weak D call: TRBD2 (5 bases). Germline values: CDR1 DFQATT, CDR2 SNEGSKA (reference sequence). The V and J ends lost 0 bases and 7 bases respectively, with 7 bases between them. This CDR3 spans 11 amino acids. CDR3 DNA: TGCAGTGCTAGAGATACTAGGGAGCAGTACTTC. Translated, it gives CSARDTREQYF.

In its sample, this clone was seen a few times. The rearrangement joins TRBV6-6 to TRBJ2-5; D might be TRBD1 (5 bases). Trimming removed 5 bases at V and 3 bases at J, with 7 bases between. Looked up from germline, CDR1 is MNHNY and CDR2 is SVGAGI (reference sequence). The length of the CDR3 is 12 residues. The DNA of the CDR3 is TGTGCCAGCAGTGACAGAGAAGAGACCCAGTACTTC. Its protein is CASSDREETQYF.

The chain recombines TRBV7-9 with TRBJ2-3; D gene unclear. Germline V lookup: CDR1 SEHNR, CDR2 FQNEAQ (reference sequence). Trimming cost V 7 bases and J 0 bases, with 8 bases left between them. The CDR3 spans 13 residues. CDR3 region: CASIPTSTDTQYF. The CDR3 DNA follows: TGTGCCAGCATTCCGACAAGCACAGATACGCAGTATTTT. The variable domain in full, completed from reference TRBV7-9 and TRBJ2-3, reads DTGVSQNPRHKITKRGQNVTFRCDPISEHNRLYWYRQTLGQGPEFLTYFQNEAQLEKSRLLSDRFSAERPKGSFSTLEIQRTEQGDSAMYLCASIPTSTDTQYFGPGTRLTVL.

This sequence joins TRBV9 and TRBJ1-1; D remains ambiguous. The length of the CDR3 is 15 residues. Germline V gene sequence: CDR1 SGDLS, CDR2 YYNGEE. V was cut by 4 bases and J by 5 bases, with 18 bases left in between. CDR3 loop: CASSPRRGWETEAFF. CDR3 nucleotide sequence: TGTGCCAGCAGCCCTAGACGGGGATGGGAAACTGAAGCTTTCTTT. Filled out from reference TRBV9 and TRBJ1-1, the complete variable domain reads DSGVTQTPKHLITATGQRVTLRCSPRSGDLSVYWYQQSLDQGLQFLIQYYNGEERAKGNILERFSAQQFPDLHSELNLSSLELGDSALYFCASSPRRGWETEAFFGQGTRLTVV.

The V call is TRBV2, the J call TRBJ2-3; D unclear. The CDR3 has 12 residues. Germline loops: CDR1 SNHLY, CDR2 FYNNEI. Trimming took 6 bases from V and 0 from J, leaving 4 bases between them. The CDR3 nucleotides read TGTGCCAGCAGGACAAGCACAGATACGCAGTATTTT. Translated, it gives CASRTSTDTQYF.

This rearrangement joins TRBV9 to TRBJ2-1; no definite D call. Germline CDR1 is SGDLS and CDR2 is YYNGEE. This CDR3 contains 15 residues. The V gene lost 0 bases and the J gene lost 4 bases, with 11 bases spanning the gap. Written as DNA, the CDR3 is TGTGCCAGCAGCGTAGTTTCTGCCGGGTACAATGAGCAGTTCTTC. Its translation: CASSVVSAGYNEQFF. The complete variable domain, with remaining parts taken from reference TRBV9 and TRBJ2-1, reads DSGVTQTPKHLITATGQRVTLRCSPRSGDLSVYWYQQSLDQGLQFLIQYYNGEERAKGNILERFSAQQFPDLHSELNLSSLELGDSALYFCASSVVSAGYNEQFFGPGTRLTVL.